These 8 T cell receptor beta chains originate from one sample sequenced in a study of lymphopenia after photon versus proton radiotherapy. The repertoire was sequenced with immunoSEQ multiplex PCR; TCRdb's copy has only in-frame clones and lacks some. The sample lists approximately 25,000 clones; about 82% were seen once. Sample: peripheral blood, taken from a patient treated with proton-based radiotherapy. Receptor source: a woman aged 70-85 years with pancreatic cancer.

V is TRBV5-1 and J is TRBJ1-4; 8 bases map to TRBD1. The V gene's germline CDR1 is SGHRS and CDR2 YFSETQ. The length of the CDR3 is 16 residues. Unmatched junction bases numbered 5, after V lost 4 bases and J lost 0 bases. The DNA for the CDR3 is TGCGCCAGCAGCCCCGGACAGGGCCCAACTAATGAAAAACTGTTTTTT. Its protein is CASSPGQGPTNEKLFF.

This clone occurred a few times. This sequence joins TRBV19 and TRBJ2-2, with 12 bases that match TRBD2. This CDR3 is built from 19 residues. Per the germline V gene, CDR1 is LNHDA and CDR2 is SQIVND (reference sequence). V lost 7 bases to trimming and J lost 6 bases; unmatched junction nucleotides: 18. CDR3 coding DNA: TGTGCCAGTACCCTGGGACTAGCGGGCTCAGGGGAAGGGTCCGGGGAGCTGTTTTTT. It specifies CASTLGLAGSGEGSGELFF.

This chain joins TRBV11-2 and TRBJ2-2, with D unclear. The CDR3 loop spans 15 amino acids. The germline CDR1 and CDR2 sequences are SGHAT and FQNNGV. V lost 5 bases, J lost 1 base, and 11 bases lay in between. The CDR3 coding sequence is TGTGCCAGCAGCGCCTTAGGAAGGAACACCGGGGAGCTGTTTTTT. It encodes CASSALGRNTGELFF.

CDR3 sequence: CASSLDRVNYGYTF. DNA for the CDR3: TGTGCCAGCAGTTTAGACAGGGTCAACTATGGCTACACCTTC. The gene calls are TRBV28 and TRBJ1-2; 7 bases fit TRBD1. V shed 2 bases, J shed 2 bases, and the junction held 2 bases outside the gene matches. The CDR3 length is 14 residues. CDR1 MDHEN and CDR2 SYDVKM come from the germline V gene.

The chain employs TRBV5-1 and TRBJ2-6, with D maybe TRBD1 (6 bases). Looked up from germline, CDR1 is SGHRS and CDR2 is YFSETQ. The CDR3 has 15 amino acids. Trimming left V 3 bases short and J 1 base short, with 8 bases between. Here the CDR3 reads CASSSQGSGANVLTF. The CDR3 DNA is TGCGCCAGCAGCTCACAGGGTTCTGGGGCCAACGTCCTGACTTTC. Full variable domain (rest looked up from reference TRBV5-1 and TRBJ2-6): KAGVTQTPRYLIKTRGQQVTLSCSPISGHRSVSWYQQTPGQGLQFLFEYFSETQRNKGNFPGRFSGRQFSNSRSEMNVSTLELGDSALYLCASSSQGSGANVLTFGAGSRLTVL.

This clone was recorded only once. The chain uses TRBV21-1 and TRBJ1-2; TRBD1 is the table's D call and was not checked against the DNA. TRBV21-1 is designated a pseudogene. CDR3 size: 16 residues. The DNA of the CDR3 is TGTGCCAGCAGCAAAGACGGGGACAGGCGCCACGGTGGCTACACCTTC. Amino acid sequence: CASSKDGDRRHGGYTF.

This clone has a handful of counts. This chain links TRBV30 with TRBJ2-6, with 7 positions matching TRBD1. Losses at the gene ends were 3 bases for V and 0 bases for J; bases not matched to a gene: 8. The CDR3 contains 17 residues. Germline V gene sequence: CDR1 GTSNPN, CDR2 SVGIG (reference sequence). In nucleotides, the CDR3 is TGTGCCTGGAGGCCGATGGACAGGCTCTCTGGGGCCAACGTCCTGACTTTC. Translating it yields CAWRPMDRLSGANVLTF.

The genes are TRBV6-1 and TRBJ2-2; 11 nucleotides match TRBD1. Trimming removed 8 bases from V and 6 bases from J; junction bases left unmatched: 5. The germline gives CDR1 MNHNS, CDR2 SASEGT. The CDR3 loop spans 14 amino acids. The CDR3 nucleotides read TGTGCCAGCGGTCGGACAGGGGGCTCCGGGGAGCTGTTTTTT. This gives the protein CASGRTGGSGELFF.